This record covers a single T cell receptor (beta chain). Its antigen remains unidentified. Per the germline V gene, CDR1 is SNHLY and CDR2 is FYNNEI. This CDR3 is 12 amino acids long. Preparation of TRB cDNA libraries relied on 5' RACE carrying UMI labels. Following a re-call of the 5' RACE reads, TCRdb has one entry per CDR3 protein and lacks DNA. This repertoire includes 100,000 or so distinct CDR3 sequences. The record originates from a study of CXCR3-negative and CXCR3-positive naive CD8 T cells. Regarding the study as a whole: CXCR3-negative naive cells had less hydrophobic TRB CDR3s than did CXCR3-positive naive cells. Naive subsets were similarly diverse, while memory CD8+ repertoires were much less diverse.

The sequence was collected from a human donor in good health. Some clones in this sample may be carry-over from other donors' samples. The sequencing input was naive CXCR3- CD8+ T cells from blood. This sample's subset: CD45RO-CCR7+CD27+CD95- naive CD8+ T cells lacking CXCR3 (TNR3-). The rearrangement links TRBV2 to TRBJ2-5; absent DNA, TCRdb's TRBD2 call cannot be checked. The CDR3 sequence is CASSSPEETQYF.